Sequencing of this TCR beta chain was carried out in a study of blood T cell repertoires in COVID-19. Study details: Sites in the United States, Italy and Spain provided acute and convalescent COVID-19 samples. T cells, B-cell-depleted T cells, or PBMCs provided the cDNA or gDNA that served as material.

The CDR3 spans 15 residues. V was shortened by 4 bases and J by 5 bases, with 16 bases between the two germline ends. Germline V gives CDR1 SEHNR, CDR2 FQNEAQ (reference sequence). Original analysis: Reference gene primer amplification in the assay estimated nucleated cell counts. Sequencing was performed with immunoSEQ multiplex PCR; in TCRdb, only in-frame clones are kept and a portion is missing. V and J calls and clone size are copied from that table; D and trimming were computed from the DNA. Of approximately 380,000 clones listed, about 85% are singletons. This clone is a singleton in its sample.

The sequenced material came from peripheral blood. This sequence joins TRBV7-9 and TRBJ2-3; no reliable D call. The sequence derives from a woman between 18 and 30 years old with acute or convalescent COVID-19. In DNA form, the CDR3 reads TGTGCCAGCAGCTCCATTCCCGGGTCTGGAGATACGCAGTATTTT. Protein sequence: CASSSIPGSGDTQYF.